This is a list of T cell receptor beta chains from one sample in a study of post-analysis software for immune sequencing data. MiXCR, run by TCRdb on the PCR reads, gives a single entry per CDR3 protein. The sample lists 740,000 or so distinct CDR3 sequences; around 50% were seen once. Material for sequencing was blood. The source is a girl between 5 and 17 years old with multiple sclerosis. Each CDR3 is given with its conserved first and last residue. Each record gives: clone size, V gene, D gene, J gene, CDR3 length, CDR3 protein, CDR3 DNA. A D gene is named only where the DNA matches it firmly. A row's size may be missing; if present it is once, few, many or a size class.

-	TRBV12-3/TRBV12-4	TRBD2	TRBJ2-1	13	CASSPRLAGEQFF	TGTGCCAGCAGTCCCCGACTAGCGGGAGAGCAGTTCTTC
-	TRBV29-1	-	TRBJ2-7	11	CSSRGADEQYF	TGCAGCTCCAGGGGGGCGGACGAGCAGTACTTC
few	TRBV5-1	-	TRBJ2-5	12	CASSFGQETQYF	TGTGCCAGCAGTTTCGGACAAGAGACCCAGTACTTC
-	TRBV20-1	-	TRBJ2-7	14	CSASVAGRPYEQYF	TGCAGTGCTAGTGTCGCGGGCCGTCCCTACGAGCAGTACTTC
-	TRBV6-5	-	TRBJ1-2	17	CASSYSWGRRHPYGYTF	TGTGCCAGCAGTTACTCTTGGGGACGGCGGCACCCCTATGGCTACACCTTC
few	TRBV4-1	TRBD1	TRBJ2-7	15	CASSQENRGLYEQYF	TGCGCCAGCAGCCAAGAAAACAGGGGGCTCTACGAGCAGTACTTC
-	TRBV29-1	-	TRBJ2-5	12	CSSLQSQETQYF	TGCAGCTCACTGCAGAGCCAAGAGACCCAGTACTTC
-	TRBV29-1	-	TRBJ2-7	11	CSARQRYEQYF	TGCAGCGCACGACAGCGGTACGAGCAGTACTTC
-	TRBV25-1	TRBD1	TRBJ1-2	12	CASGDRGYGYTF	TGTGCCAGCGGGGACAGGGGCTATGGCTACACCTTC
few	TRBV3-1	-	TRBJ2-3	11	CASSQVYTQYF	TGTGCCAGCAGCCAAGTTTATACGCAGTATTTT
few	TRBV5-1	-	TRBJ2-3	13	CASSLETQGRQYF	TGCGCCAGCAGCTTGGAAACCCAGGGGAGGCAGTATTTT
-	TRBV20-1	TRBD2	TRBJ2-2	20	CSARNARTSGGARNTGELFF	TGCAGTGCTAGAAACGCTAGGACTAGCGGGGGGGCTAGGAACACCGGGGAGCTGTTTTTT
-	TRBV18	TRBD2	TRBJ2-7	18	CASSHWTSGSAGGYEQYF	TGTGCCAGCTCACACTGGACTAGCGGGAGTGCTGGGGGATACGAGCAGTACTTC
-	TRBV7-2	TRBD2	TRBJ2-7	18	CASSLAGGRTSSRYEQYF	TGTGCCAGCAGCTTAGCGGGGGGGCGGACTAGCTCTCGATACGAGCAGTACTTC
few	TRBV13	-	TRBJ1-1	14	CASSSLDARTEAFF	TGTGCCAGCAGCTCCCTGGACGCCCGGACTGAAGCTTTCTTT
-	TRBV3-1	-	TRBJ2-7	14	CASSQESSHYEQYF	TGTGCCAGCAGCCAAGAGTCGTCTCACTACGAGCAGTACTTC
few	TRBV20-1	-	TRBJ1-1	14	CSARDRRMNTEAFF	TGCAGTGCTAGAGATAGGAGAATGAACACTGAAGCTTTCTTT
-	TRBV29-1	-	TRBJ2-1	13	CSVRYGSYNEQFF	TGCAGCGTTAGATACGGGAGCTACAATGAGCAGTTCTTC
-	TRBV2	TRBD1	TRBJ2-3	16	CASRDWDRQTADTQYF	TGTGCCAGCAGGGATTGGGACAGGCAAACAGCAGATACGCAGTATTTT
-	TRBV10-3	-	TRBJ2-1	14	CALTRDSSYNEQFF	TGTGCCCTGACGCGAGACAGCTCCTACAATGAGCAGTTCTTC
-	TRBV5-1	-	TRBJ2-7	14	CASSKGVNRYEQYF	TGCGCCAGCAGCAAAGGGGTTAATCGCTACGAGCAGTACTTC
few	TRBV6-6	-	TRBJ2-5	14	CASSYGQSEETQYF	TGTGCCAGCAGTTACGGTCAGTCAGAAGAGACCCAGTACTTC
-	TRBV7-9	TRBD2	TRBJ2-1	17	CASSHRTSGRSYNEQFF	TGTGCCAGCAGCCACAGGACTAGCGGGAGATCCTACAATGAGCAGTTCTTC
-	TRBV15	-	TRBJ2-7	15	CATSRDNRLNYEQYF	TGTGCCACCAGCAGAGATAACAGGCTTAACTACGAGCAGTACTTC
few	TRBV7-3	-	TRBJ2-3	12	CASSPGDLRQYF	TGTGCCAGCAGCCCGGGGGATCTTAGGCAGTATTTT
-	TRBV20-1	TRBD1	TRBJ2-3	14	CSATDRGSTDTQYF	TGCAGTGCCACTGACAGGGGGAGCACAGATACGCAGTATTTT
-	TRBV6-1	-	TRBJ1-2	15	CASSSAGLTGYGYTF	TGTGCCAGCAGTTCAGCGGGCCTCACCGGCTATGGCTACACCTTC
-	TRBV12-3/TRBV12-4	TRBD2	TRBJ2-5	14	CASSGGGFEETQYF	TGTGCCAGCAGCGGGGGAGGGTTTGAAGAGACCCAGTACTTC
-	TRBV7-2	-	TRBJ2-2	18	CASNLLRQGAANTGELFF	TGTGCCAGCAACCTTCTAAGACAAGGGGCCGCGAACACCGGGGAGCTGTTTTTT
-	TRBV6-5	-	TRBJ1-2	18	CASSYSGSRTYAGYGYTF	TGTGCCAGCAGTTACTCCGGTAGTCGGACGTACGCGGGCTATGGCTACACCTTC
-	TRBV20-1	TRBD1	TRBJ2-7	12	CSASGTVYEQYF	TGCAGTGCTAGCGGGACAGTCTACGAGCAGTACTTC
once	TRBV20-1	TRBD1	TRBJ2-3	18	CSLRTGGLSRLPTDTQYF	TGCAGTCTCCGGACAGGGGGCCTCTCCCGCCTCCCCACAGATACGCAGTATTTT
few	TRBV7-8	-	TRBJ2-5	15	CASSLGNRDGETQYF	TGTGCCAGCAGCCTGGGGAACCGGGACGGTGAGACCCAGTACTTC
few	TRBV20-1	TRBD1	TRBJ1-4	12	CSVTGLREKLFF	TGCAGTGTGACAGGGCTGAGAGAAAAACTGTTTTTT
once	TRBV5-1	-	TRBJ2-1	16	CASSRSEGPSYNEQFF	TGCGCCAGCAGCCGGTCGGAGGGCCCTTCCTACAATGAGCAGTTCTTC
few	TRBV15	-	TRBJ2-5	15	CATSRRGTIQETQYF	TGTGCCACCAGCAGAAGGGGAACAATTCAAGAGACCCAGTACTTC
-	TRBV20-1	TRBD2	TRBJ2-1	16	CSAKGLASGDVNEQFF	TGCAGTGCTAAGGGGCTTGCTAGCGGGGACGTCAATGAGCAGTTCTTC